The entry below gives a single TCR beta chain sequence along with its context. Its target is unknown. These data come from a study of cytomegalovirus exposure and HLA in healthy donors. Overall study findings and caveats: Near-uniform donor sequencing depth was presumed by presence/absence analyses. V segments that were indistinguishable, TRBV6-2 and TRBV6-3 among them, were omitted from analysis. In a later analysis, compared with equally common non-associated chains, HLA-associated beta chains were more expanded.

CDR1 is SNHLY, CDR2 FYNNEI, per germline. The CDR3 covers 17 residues. Trimming left V 7 bases short and J 6 bases short, with 27 bases between. The PCR was carried out with 60 Vbeta primers and 13 Jbeta primers. Profiling relied on immunoSEQ multiplex PCR, and the TCRdb table lists in-frame clones only, not all of them. The sample lists some 81,000 clones, 55% to 85% occurring once. This receptor was obtained from a woman aged 40 to 49 in good health and CMV-seropositive. This rearrangement joins TRBV2 to TRBJ1-2; weak D call: TRBD1 (5 bases). Material for sequencing was PBMCs. The CDR3 spells CASILGNGGAGYDGYTF. The CDR3 nucleotides read TGTGCCAGCATTCTCGGTAACGGGGGAGCGGGGTACGATGGCTACACCTTC.